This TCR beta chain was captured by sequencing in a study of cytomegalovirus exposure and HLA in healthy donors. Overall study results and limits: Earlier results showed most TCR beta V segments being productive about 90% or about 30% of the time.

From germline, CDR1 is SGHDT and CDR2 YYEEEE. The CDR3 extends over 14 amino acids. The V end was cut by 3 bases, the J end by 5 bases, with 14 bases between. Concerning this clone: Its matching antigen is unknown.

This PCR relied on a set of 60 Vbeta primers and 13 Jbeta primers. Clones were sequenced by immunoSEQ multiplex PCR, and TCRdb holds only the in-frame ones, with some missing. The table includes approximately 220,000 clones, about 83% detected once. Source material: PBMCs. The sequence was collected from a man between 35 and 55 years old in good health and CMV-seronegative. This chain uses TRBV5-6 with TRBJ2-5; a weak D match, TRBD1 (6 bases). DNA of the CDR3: TGTGCCAGCAGCTCCCCAGGGGTTTGGGAGACCCAGTACTTC. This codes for CASSSPGVWETQYF.